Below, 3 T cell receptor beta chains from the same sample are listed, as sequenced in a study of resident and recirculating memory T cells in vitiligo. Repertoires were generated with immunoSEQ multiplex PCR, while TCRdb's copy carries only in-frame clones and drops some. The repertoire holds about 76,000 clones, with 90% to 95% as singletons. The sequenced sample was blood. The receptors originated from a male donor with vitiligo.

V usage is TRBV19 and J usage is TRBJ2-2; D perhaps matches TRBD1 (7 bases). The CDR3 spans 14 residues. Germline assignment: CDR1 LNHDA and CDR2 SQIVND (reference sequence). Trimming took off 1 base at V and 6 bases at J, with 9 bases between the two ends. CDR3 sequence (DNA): TGTGCCAGTAGTATAGTCAGGGGGGCCGGGGAGCTGTTTTTT. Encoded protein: CASSIVRGAGELFF.

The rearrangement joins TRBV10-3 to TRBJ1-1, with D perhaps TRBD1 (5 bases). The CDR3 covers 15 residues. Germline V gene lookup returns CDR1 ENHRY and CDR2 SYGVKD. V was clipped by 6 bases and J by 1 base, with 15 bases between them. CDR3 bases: TGTGCCATCAGGGAACGGGGGATAGCGAACACTGAAGCTTTCTTT. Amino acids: CAIRERGIANTEAFF.

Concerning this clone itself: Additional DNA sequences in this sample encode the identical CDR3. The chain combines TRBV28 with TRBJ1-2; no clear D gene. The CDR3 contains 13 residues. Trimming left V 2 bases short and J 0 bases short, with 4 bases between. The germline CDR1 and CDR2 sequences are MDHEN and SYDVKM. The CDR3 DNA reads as TGTGCCAGCAGTTTACTAGCTAACTATGGCTACACCTTC. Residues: CASSLLANYGYTF.